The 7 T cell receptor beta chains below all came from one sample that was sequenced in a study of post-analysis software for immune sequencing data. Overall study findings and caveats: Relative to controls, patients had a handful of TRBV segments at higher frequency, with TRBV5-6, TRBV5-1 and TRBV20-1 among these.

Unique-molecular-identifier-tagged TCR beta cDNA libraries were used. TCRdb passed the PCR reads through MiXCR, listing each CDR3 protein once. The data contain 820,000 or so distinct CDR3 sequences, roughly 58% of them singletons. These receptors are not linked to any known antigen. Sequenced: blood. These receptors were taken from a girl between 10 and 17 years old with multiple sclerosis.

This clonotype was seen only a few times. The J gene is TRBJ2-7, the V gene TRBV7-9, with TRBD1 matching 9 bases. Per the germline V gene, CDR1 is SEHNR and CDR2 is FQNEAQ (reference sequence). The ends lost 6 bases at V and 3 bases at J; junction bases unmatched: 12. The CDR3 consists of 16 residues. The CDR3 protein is CASSDTQGARVYEQYF. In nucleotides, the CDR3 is TGTGCCAGCAGTGACACACAGGGGGCAAGAGTCTACGAGCAGTACTTC. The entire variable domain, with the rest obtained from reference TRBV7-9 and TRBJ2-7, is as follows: DTGVSQNPRHKITKRGQNVTFRCDPISEHNRLYWYRQTLGQGPEFLTYFQNEAQLEKSRLLSDRFSAERPKGSFSTLEIQRTEQGDSAMYLCASSDTQGARVYEQYFGPGTRLTVT.

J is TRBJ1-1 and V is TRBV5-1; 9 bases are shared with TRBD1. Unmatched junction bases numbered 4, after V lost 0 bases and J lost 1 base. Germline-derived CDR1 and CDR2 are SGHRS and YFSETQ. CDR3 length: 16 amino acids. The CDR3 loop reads CASSLAGQGSNTEAFF. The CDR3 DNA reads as TGCGCCAGCAGCTTGGCCGGACAGGGGTCGAACACTGAAGCTTTCTTT. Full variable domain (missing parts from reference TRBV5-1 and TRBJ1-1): KAGVTQTPRYLIKTRGQQVTLSCSPISGHRSVSWYQQTPGQGLQFLFEYFSETQRNKGNFPGRFSGRQFSNSRSEMNVSTLELGDSALYLCASSLAGQGSNTEAFFGQGTRLTVV.

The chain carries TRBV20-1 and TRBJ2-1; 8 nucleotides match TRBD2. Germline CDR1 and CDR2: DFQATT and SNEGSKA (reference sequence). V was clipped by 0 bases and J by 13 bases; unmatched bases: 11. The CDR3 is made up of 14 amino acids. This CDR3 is CSARDIGGETPQFF. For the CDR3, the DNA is TGCAGTGCTAGAGATATCGGGGGGGAAACGCCCCAGTTCTTC.

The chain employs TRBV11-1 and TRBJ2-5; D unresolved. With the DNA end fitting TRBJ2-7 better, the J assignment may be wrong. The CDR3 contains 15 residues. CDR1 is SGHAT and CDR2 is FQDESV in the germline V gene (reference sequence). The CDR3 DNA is TGTGCCAGACGAATCCAGCTTGCTAAGGGCTACGAGCAGTACTTC. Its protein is CARRIQLAKGYEQYF.

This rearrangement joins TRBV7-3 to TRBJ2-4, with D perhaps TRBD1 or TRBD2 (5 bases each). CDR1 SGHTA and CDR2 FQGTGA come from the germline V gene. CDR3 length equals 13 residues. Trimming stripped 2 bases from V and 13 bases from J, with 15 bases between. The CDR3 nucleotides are TGTGCCAGCAGCTTACTGTCGCGAGGGGAGCAGTACTTC. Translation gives CASSLLSRGEQYF.

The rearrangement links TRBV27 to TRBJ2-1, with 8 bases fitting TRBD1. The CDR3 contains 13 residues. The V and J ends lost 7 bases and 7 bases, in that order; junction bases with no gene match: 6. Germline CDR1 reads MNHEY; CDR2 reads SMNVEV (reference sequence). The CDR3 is CASKNRGWNEQFF. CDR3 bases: TGTGCCAGCAAGAACAGGGGGTGGAATGAGCAGTTCTTC.

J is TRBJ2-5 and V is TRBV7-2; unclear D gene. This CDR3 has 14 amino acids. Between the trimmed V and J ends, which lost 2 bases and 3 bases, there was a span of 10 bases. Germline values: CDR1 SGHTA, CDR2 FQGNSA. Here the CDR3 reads CASSLYGIEETQYF. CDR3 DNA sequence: TGTGCCAGCAGCTTATATGGGATCGAAGAGACCCAGTACTTC.